The next 27 T cell receptor beta chains were all read from a single sample in a study of cytomegalovirus exposure and HLA in healthy donors. The PCR used 60 Vbeta and 13 Jbeta primers. The protocol was immunoSEQ multiplex PCR, while the TCRdb copy is restricted to in-frame clones and leaves out a portion. The table has 120,000 or so clones, about 80% seen once. Material for sequencing was PBMCs. The receptor set was obtained from a woman between 50 and 59 years old in good health and CMV-seropositive.

The chain has TRBV30 and TRBJ2-3; D unclear. This CDR3 contains 15 residues. The germline V gene has CDR1 GTSNPN and CDR2 SVGIG (reference sequence). Trimming took 0 bases from V and 0 from J, leaving 10 bases between them. Written as DNA, the CDR3 is TGTGCCTGGAGTGTATCCCGTTCTAGCACAGATACGCAGTATTTT. Its translation is CAWSVSRSSTDTQYF.

This sequence joins TRBV4-1 and TRBJ2-1; D call uncertain. The V end was cut by 5 bases, the J end by 2 bases, with 13 bases between. The CDR3 loop spans 15 amino acids. Germline CDR1 and CDR2: MGHRA and YSYEKL. The CDR3 DNA reads as TGCGCCAGCAGCTTCAGTCTTGCACCCTACAATGAGCAGTTCTTC. It translates to CASSFSLAPYNEQFF.

V gene TRBV6-1 combines with J gene TRBJ1-5; TRBD1 might be the D (5 bases). CDR1 is MNHNS and CDR2 is SASEGT in the germline V gene. Trimming removed 2 bases at V and 7 bases at J, with 15 bases between. This CDR3 has 15 amino acids. The CDR3 DNA follows: TGTGCCAGCAGTGAACAGGGAGGAATAGGGCAGCCCCAGCATTTT. As protein: CASSEQGGIGQPQHF.

The chain has TRBV19 and TRBJ2-3, with D perhaps matching TRBD2 (6 bases). The length of the CDR3 is 13 residues. Germline lookup yields CDR1 LNHDA and CDR2 SQIVND (reference sequence). The ends were cut back, 8 bases at V and 5 bases at J, with 14 bases in the middle. The CDR3 sequence is CASSLPGVDTQYF. CDR3 nucleotides: TGTGCCAGTTCCCTACCGGGAGTAGATACGCAGTATTTT. Full variable domain (rest looked up from reference TRBV19 and TRBJ2-3): DGGITQSPKYLFRKEGQNVTLSCEQNLNHDAMYWYRQDPGQGLRLIYYSQIVNDFQKGDIAEGYSVSREKKESFPLTVTSAQKNPTAFYLCASSLPGVDTQYFGPGTRLTVL.

This chain links TRBV27 with TRBJ2-7; 7 nucleotides line up with TRBD1. Germline V gene data show CDR1 as MNHEY and CDR2 as SMNVEV (reference sequence). This CDR3 comprises 14 residues. V dropped 8 bases and J dropped 0; count of bases not matched to a gene: 7. This chain's CDR3 is CASRSWDSSYEQYF. For the CDR3, the DNA is TGTGCCAGCCGCTCCTGGGACAGCTCCTACGAGCAGTACTTC.

The J gene is TRBJ1-5, the V gene TRBV5-1; 8 bases fit TRBD1. Trimming took 2 bases from V and 4 from J; bases not matched to a gene: 2. CDR1 and CDR2 (germline): SGHRS, YFSETQ. The CDR3 has 14 residues. CDR3 nucleotide sequence: TGCGCCAGCAGCTTAACAGGGGGAAATCAGCCCCAGCATTTT. Translation: CASSLTGGNQPQHF.

The CDR3 spells CASSYSQGRSGNTIYF. The DNA for the CDR3 is TGTGCCAGCAGTTACTCGCAGGGCCGCTCTGGAAACACCATATATTTT. J is TRBJ1-3 and V is TRBV6-6; D might be TRBD1 (5 bases). From germline, CDR1 is MNHNY and CDR2 SVGAGI (reference sequence). V lost 0 bases to trimming and J lost 0 bases, with 9 bases between them. The CDR3 contains 16 residues.

V is TRBV20-1 and J is TRBJ1-1; D is undetermined. Trimming stripped 0 bases from V and 11 bases from J, with 10 bases between. This CDR3 comprises 11 residues. Germline-derived CDR1 and CDR2 are DFQATT and SNEGSKA (reference sequence). CDR3 in DNA: TGCAGTGCTAGAGATCAGTTTACCGCTTTCTTT. It translates to CSARDQFTAFF.

The chain has TRBV5-1 and TRBJ2-3, with 15 bases fitting TRBD2. The ends lost 0 bases at V and 6 bases at J; junction bases unmatched: 2. The germline gives CDR1 SGHRS, CDR2 YFSETQ. The CDR3 has 16 residues. The CDR3 bases are TGCGCCAGCAGCTTGGGGACTAGCGGGGGGGCGGATACGCAGTATTTT. Amino acids: CASSLGTSGGADTQYF.

This clone was seen once. The chain employs TRBV5-1 and TRBJ2-5; 8 bases fit TRBD2. V shed 0 bases and J 4 bases; nucleotides not matched to a gene: 11. The V gene's germline CDR1 is SGHRS and CDR2 YFSETQ. CDR3 length equals 17 residues. The CDR3 loop is CASSLVLAGGLGETQYF. CDR3 sequence (DNA): TGCGCCAGCAGCTTGGTCCTTGCGGGGGGCCTTGGAGAGACCCAGTACTTC.

The chain employs TRBV5-4 and TRBJ2-3, with D unclear. The V end was cut by 1 base, the J end by 5 bases, with 11 bases between. Looked up from germline, CDR1 is SGHNT and CDR2 is YYREEE (reference sequence). The length of the CDR3 is 14 residues. The CDR3 loop is CASSLRASGDTQYF. The CDR3 nucleotides read TGTGCCAGCAGCTTGAGAGCTTCGGGAGATACGCAGTATTTT.

Regarding this clone: The conserved closing phenylalanine or tryptophan is absent in this CDR3, likely reflecting a read error. The chain couples TRBV5-1 to TRBJ1-2; 7 bases agree with TRBD1. With V trimmed by 4 bases and J by 6 bases, 9 bases remained unmatched. The CDR3 has 14 amino acids. Germline assignment: CDR1 SGHRS and CDR2 YFSETQ. CDR3 sequence (DNA): TGCGCCAGCAGCAGGGACAGATCGGGTAATGGCTACACCCTC. This encodes CASSRDRSGNGYTL.

This clone was seen a few times. The V gene is TRBV30, the J gene TRBJ1-5; possible D gene TRBD1, 6 bases. V was trimmed by 1 base and J by 0 bases, leaving 10 bases between them. The length of the CDR3 is 15 residues. Germline V CDR1 and CDR2: GTSNPN, SVGIG (reference sequence). The CDR3, as DNA: TGTGCCTGGAGTGCTACGACAGGTAGCAATCAGCCCCAGCATTTT. Translated: CAWSATTGSNQPQHF.

The CDR3 DNA follows: TGTGCCAGCTCACCCCAGGGGATGAACACTGAAGCTTTCTTT. It encodes CASSPQGMNTEAFF. The V and J genes are TRBV18 and TRBJ1-1, with D tentatively TRBD1 (6 bases). Looked up from germline, CDR1 is KGHSH and CDR2 is LQKENI. V was cut by 3 bases and J by 0 bases, with 8 bases left in between. This CDR3 has 14 amino acids.

The rearrangement joins TRBV7-3 to TRBJ2-1; 7 bases agree with TRBD1. The trim removed 3 bases at V and 1 base at J, leaving 6 bases unmatched. CDR3 length: 16 residues. Looked up from germline, CDR1 is SGHTA and CDR2 is FQGTGA. The CDR3 DNA reads TGTGCCAGCAGCTTGACAGGGCCCCTTTCCTACAATGAGCAGTTCTTC. Translated: CASSLTGPLSYNEQFF.

This clone has only one observation. The chain carries TRBV10-2 and TRBJ2-7; 7 bases fit TRBD1. CDR1 is WSHSY, CDR2 SAAADI, per germline. V lost 6 bases to trimming and J lost 3 bases; unmatched junction nucleotides: 2. The CDR3 totals 12 residues. CDR3 region: CASSYRGYEQYF. DNA for the CDR3: TGCGCCAGCAGCTACAGGGGCTACGAGCAGTACTTC.

The rearrangement uses TRBV6-4 and TRBJ2-1; a possible D gene is TRBD1 (5 bases). The CDR3 contains 15 residues. The V end was cut by 1 base, the J end by 5 bases, with 12 bases between. Looked up from germline, CDR1 is MRHNA and CDR2 is SNTAGT. CDR3 amino acids: CASSDWGSPDNEQFF. The CDR3 nucleotides are TGTGCCAGCAGTGACTGGGGCAGCCCAGACAATGAGCAGTTCTTC.

The table lists this clone with a few counts. This chain links TRBV7-6 with TRBJ2-7; 7 bases map to TRBD1. The CDR3 length is 13 residues. Germline V gene sequence: CDR1 SGHVS, CDR2 FNYEAQ. With V trimmed by 3 bases and J by 4 bases, 3 bases remained unmatched. This CDR3 is CASSFQGVYEQYF. CDR3 nucleotide sequence: TGTGCCAGCAGCTTCCAGGGGGTGTACGAGCAGTACTTC.

The chain has TRBV2 and TRBJ2-7; possible D gene TRBD1, 6 bases. The CDR3 extends over 13 amino acids. Trimming removed 4 bases at V and 10 bases at J, with 17 bases between. Per the germline V gene, CDR1 is SNHLY and CDR2 is FYNNEI. The chain's CDR3 is CASSVPRGERQYF. CDR3 DNA sequence: TGTGCCAGCAGTGTTCCCAGGGGCGAACGTCAGTACTTC.

The rearrangement joins TRBV4-3 to TRBJ1-2; D might be TRBD1 (6 bases). This CDR3 has 17 residues. V lost 1 base to trimming and J lost 4 bases, with 19 bases between them. The V gene's germline CDR1 is LGHNA and CDR2 YSLEER. CDR3 protein: CASSQGGRGGGGYGYTF. The CDR3 DNA is TGCGCCAGCAGCCAAGGGGGCAGGGGCGGGGGTGGCTATGGCTACACCTTC.

The chain employs TRBV11-2 and TRBJ2-7, with D possibly being TRBD1 (6 bases). Between the trimmed V and J ends, which lost 5 bases and 4 bases, there was a span of 15 bases. CDR1 and CDR2 (germline): SGHAT, FQNNGV. The length of the CDR3 is 14 residues. CDR3 sequence: CASSTLGGRYEQYF. The CDR3 nucleotides read TGTGCCAGCAGCACCCTTGGGGGCAGGTACGAGCAGTACTTC.

The genes are TRBV7-9 and TRBJ2-7; 10 bases line up with TRBD2. CDR1 SEHNR and CDR2 FQNEAQ come from the germline V gene (reference sequence). Trimming took 4 bases from V and 4 from J; bases not matched to a gene: 7. There are 15 residues in the CDR3. The CDR3 region has the DNA TGTGCCAGCAGCTCCCGGACTAGCGGACATTACGAGCAGTACTTC. Its protein product is CASSSRTSGHYEQYF.

V is TRBV30 and J is TRBJ2-7, with 10 positions matching TRBD2. V was clipped by 4 bases and J by 3 bases; unmatched bases: 6. CDR3 length equals 14 residues. CDR1 and CDR2 from the germline V gene are GTSNPN and SVGIG (reference sequence). CDR3 loop: CAWTWTSGNYEQYF. The CDR3 nucleotides are TGTGCCTGGACCTGGACTAGCGGAAACTACGAGCAGTACTTC.

The V call is TRBV5-1, the J call TRBJ1-6; D is possibly TRBD1 (6 bases). Germline V lookup: CDR1 SGHRS, CDR2 YFSETQ. V lost 0 bases and J lost 7, with 11 bases in between. The CDR3 is made up of 15 amino acids. The DNA for the CDR3 is TGCGCCAGCAGCTTGGGCGGACAGCCAAATTCACCCCTCCACTTT. Residues: CASSLGGQPNSPLHF.

V usage is TRBV6-5 and J usage is TRBJ2-7, with D tentatively TRBD1 (7 bases). V dropped 6 bases and J dropped 7 bases, with 13 bases sitting between them. The CDR3 totals 12 residues. Germline loops: CDR1 MNHEY, CDR2 SVGAGI. The CDR3 coding sequence is TGTGCCAGCAGAGGAGGGGGCGGTGAGCAGTACTTC. The encoded protein is CASRGGGGEQYF.

V usage is TRBV6-5 and J usage is TRBJ2-7; 7 bases are shared with TRBD1. Germline V gene sequence: CDR1 MNHEY, CDR2 SVGAGI. Germline trimming cut 6 bases from V and 2 bases from J; bases unmatched to any gene: 4. The CDR3 length is 13 residues. In DNA, the CDR3 is TGTGCCAGCAGGCCGGGACAGACCTACGAGCAGTACTTC. Translating gives CASRPGQTYEQYF.

This sequence joins TRBV7-9 and TRBJ2-7, with D possibly matching TRBD1 (6 bases). V was shortened by 5 bases and J by 4 bases, with 12 bases between the two germline ends. CDR3 length: 13 residues. The V gene's germline CDR1 is SEHNR and CDR2 FQNEAQ (reference sequence). The CDR3 region has the DNA TGTGCCAGCAGCCGGACCCAGGGGTACGAGCAGTACTTC. This sequence encodes CASSRTQGYEQYF.